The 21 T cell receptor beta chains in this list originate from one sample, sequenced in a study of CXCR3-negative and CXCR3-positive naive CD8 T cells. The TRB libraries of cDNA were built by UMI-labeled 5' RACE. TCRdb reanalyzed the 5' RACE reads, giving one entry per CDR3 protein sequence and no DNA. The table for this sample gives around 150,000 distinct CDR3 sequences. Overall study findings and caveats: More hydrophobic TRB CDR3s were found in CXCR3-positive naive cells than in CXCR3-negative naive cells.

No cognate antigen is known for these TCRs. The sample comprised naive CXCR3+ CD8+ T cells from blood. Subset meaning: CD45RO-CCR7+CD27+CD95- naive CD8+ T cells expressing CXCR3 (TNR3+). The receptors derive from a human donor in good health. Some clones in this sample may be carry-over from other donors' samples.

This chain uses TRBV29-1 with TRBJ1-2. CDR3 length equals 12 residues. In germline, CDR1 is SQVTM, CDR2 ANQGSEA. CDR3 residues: CSVERLDGGYTF.

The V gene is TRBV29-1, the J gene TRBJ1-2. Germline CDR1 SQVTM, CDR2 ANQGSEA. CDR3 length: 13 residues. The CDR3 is CSVLSGMNYGYTF.

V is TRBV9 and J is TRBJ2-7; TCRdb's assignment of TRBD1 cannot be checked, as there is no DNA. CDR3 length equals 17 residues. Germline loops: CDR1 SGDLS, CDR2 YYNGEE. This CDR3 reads CASTPDGGGGVPYEQYF.

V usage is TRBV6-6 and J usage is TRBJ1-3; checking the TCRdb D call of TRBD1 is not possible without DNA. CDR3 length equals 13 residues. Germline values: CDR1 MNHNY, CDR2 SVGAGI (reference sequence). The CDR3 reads CASSEVGADTIYF.

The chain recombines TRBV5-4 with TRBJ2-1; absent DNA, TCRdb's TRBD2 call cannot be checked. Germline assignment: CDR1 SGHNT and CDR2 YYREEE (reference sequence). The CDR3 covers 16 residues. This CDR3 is CASSHVTGPRFDEQFF. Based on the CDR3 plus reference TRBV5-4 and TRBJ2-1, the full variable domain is ETGVTQSPTHLIKTRGQQVTLRCSSQSGHNTVSWYQQALGQGPQFIFQYYREEENGRGNFPPRFSGLQFPNYSSELNVNALELDDSALYLCASSHVTGPRFDEQFFGPGTRLTVL.

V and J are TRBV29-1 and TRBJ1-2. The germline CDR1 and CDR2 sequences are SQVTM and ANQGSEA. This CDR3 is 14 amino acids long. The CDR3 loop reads CSAHSGGGPYGYTF.

CDR3 protein: CASSIGLGAPEQFF. The genes are TRBV19 and TRBJ2-1; TCRdb's D call, TRBD1, is unchecked because there is no DNA. The CDR3 contains 14 residues. Germline V gene data show CDR1 as LNHDA and CDR2 as SQIVND (reference sequence).

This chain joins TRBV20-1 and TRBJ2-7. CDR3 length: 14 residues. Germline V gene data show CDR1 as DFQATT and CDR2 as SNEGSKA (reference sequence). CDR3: CSARGSSEPYEQYF.

CDR3 in amino acids: CASSPILAGGNEQFF. V is TRBV5-6 and J is TRBJ2-1; the TRBD2 assignment by TCRdb is unverifiable without DNA. Germline V lookup: CDR1 SGHDT, CDR2 YYEEEE. The CDR3 contains 15 residues.

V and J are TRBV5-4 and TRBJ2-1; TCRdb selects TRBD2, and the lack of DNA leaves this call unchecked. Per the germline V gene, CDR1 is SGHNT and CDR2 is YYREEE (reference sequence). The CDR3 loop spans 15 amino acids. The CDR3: CASRLGLAGDNEQFF.

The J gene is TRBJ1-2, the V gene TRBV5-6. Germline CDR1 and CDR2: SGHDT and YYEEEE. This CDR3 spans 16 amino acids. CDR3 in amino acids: CASGFGSQRFNYGYTF.

The CDR3 sequence is CASSSGAALQETQYF. The chain links TRBV7-9 to TRBJ2-5; TCRdb reports TRBD1, a call that lacks DNA to check it against. Germline loops: CDR1 SEHNR, CDR2 FQNEAQ (reference sequence). The CDR3 length is 15 residues.

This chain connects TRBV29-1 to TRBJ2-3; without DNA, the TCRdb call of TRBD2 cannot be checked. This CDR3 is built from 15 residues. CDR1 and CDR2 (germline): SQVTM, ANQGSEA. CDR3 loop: CSVESGGRATDTQYF.

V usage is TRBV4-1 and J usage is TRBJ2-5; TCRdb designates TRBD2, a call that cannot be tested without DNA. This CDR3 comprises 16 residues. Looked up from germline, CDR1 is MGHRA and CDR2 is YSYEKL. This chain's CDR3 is CASSQDGLAGQETQYF.

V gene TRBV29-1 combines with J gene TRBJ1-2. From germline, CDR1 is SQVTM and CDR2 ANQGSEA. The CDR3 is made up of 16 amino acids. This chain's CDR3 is CSVEVGTAGEGYGYTF. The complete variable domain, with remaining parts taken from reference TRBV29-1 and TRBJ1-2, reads SAVISQKPSRDICQRGTSLTIQCQVDSQVTMMFWYRQQPGQSLTLIATANQGSEATYESGFVIDKFPISRPNLTFSTLTVSNMSPEDSSIYLCSVEVGTAGEGYGYTFGSGTRLTVV.

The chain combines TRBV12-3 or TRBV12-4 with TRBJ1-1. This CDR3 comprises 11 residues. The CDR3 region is CASTSATEAFF.

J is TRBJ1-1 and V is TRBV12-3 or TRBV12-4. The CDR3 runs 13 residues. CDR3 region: CASSLVQSTEAFF.

This CDR3 reads CSARRESQETQYF. V gene TRBV20-1 combines with J gene TRBJ2-5. Germline lookup yields CDR1 DFQATT and CDR2 SNEGSKA (reference sequence). The CDR3 contains 13 residues.

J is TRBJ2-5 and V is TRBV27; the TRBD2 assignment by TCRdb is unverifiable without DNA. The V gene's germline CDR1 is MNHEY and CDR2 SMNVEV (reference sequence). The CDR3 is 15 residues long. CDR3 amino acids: CASSLLAGGPETQYF.

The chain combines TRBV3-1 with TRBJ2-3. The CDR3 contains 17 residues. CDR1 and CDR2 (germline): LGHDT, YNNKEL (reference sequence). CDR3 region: CASSQDPGGRTTDTQYF.

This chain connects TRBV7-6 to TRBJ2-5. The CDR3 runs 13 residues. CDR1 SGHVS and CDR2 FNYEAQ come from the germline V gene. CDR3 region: CASSLSVVETQYF.